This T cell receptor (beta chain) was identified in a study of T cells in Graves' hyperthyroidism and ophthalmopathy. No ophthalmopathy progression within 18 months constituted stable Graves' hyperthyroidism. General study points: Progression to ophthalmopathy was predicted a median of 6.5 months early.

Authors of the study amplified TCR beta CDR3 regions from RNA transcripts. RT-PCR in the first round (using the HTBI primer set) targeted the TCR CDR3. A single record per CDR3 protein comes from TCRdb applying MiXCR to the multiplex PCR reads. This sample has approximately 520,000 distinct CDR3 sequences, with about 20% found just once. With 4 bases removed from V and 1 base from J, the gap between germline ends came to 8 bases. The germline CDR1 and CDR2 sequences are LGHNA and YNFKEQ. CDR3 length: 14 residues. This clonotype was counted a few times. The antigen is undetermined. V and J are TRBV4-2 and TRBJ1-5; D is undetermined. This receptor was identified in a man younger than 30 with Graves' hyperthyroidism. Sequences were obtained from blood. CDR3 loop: CASSLVSSNQPQHF. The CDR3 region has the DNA TGTGCCAGCAGCCTGGTTAGCAGCAATCAGCCCCAGCATTTT.